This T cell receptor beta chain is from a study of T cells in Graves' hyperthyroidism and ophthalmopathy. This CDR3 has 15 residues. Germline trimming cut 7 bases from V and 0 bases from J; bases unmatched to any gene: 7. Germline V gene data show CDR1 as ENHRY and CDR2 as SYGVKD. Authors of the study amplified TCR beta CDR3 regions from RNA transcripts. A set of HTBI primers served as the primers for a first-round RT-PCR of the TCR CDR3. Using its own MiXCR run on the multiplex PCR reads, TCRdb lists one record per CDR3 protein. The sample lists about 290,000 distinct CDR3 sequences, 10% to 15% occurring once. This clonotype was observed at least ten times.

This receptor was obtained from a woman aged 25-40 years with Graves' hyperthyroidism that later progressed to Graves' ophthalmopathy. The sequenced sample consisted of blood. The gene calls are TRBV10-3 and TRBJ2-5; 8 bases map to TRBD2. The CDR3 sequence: CAITLIAGNQETQYF. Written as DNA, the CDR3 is TGTGCCATCACCCTCATAGCGGGAAACCAAGAGACCCAGTACTTC.